These 14 T cell receptor beta chains were sequenced from one sample in a study of cytomegalovirus exposure and HLA in healthy donors. The PCR made use of 60 Vbeta and 13 Jbeta primers. Profiling relied on immunoSEQ multiplex PCR, and the TCRdb table lists in-frame clones only, not all of them. Altogether under 200,000 clones are present, around four fifths being singletons, with the ten largest covering around 1.3%. The sequenced sample was PBMCs. The receptors shown here come from a woman in her forties or fifties in good health and CMV-seronegative.

The gene calls are TRBV27 and TRBJ2-7; possibly TRBD2 for D (7 bases). V lost 8 bases and J 5 bases, leaving 19 bases between the germline ends. Germline assignment: CDR1 MNHEY and CDR2 SMNVEV (reference sequence). This CDR3 comprises 14 residues. The CDR3 region is CASRGAGVPHEQYF. DNA for the CDR3: TGTGCCAGCCGGGGGGCGGGAGTCCCACACGAGCAGTACTTC.

The genes are TRBV4-3 and TRBJ2-1, with TRBD2 as a possible D gene (7 bases). The V and J ends lost 5 bases and 4 bases respectively, with 15 bases between them. The CDR3 sequence is 15 residues long. Germline V gives CDR1 LGHNA, CDR2 YSLEER. The CDR3: CASSKQEGGYNEQFF. DNA of the CDR3: TGCGCCAGCAGCAAGCAGGAGGGGGGGTACAATGAGCAGTTCTTC.

This chain joins TRBV19 and TRBJ1-2; the D gene is possibly TRBD1 (5 bases). Between the trimmed V and J ends, which lost 9 bases and 5 bases, there was a span of 13 bases. Looked up from germline, CDR1 is LNHDA and CDR2 is SQIVND (reference sequence). The CDR3 totals 12 residues. For the CDR3, the DNA is TGTGCCAGCAATGGGGAGGGGTATGGCTACACCTTC. This codes for CASNGEGYGYTF.

V is TRBV6-5 and J is TRBJ2-5, with D maybe TRBD1 (5 bases). Germline CDR1 MNHEY, CDR2 SVGAGI. The CDR3 runs to 14 residues. The germline V and J ends were trimmed by 7 bases and 1 base, with 13 bases remaining between them. The CDR3, as DNA: TGTGCCAGCAAGCCTTACAGGAGCCAAGAGACCCAGTACTTC. As protein: CASKPYRSQETQYF.

The chain joins TRBV7-3 to TRBJ1-2; D possibly corresponds to TRBD1 (5 bases). The CDR3 consists of 18 residues. V was cut by 5 bases and J by 1 base, with 23 bases left in between. Germline V gives CDR1 SGHTA, CDR2 FQGTGA. The DNA for the CDR3 is TGTGCCAGCAGCGTCAGTTATGTCGGTACAGGCCTTAACTATGGCTACACCTTC. Translated: CASSVSYVGTGLNYGYTF.

About this clone: The same CDR3 can be traced to other DNA sequences in this sample. The V call is TRBV10-3, the J call TRBJ2-1; 9 bases align to TRBD1. This CDR3 has 14 amino acids. Germline CDR1 reads ENHRY; CDR2 reads SYGVKD. With V trimmed by 6 bases and J by 6 bases, 6 bases remained unmatched. The CDR3 reads CAISGTGLGNEQFF. The CDR3 DNA is TGTGCCATCAGCGGGACAGGGCTTGGCAATGAGCAGTTCTTC.

The count of this clone is one. The chain links TRBV27 to TRBJ1-2; D not certain. V shed 2 bases and J shed 1 base, with 11 bases lying between them. CDR1 is MNHEY, CDR2 SMNVEV, per germline (reference sequence). This CDR3 spans 15 amino acids. This chain's CDR3 is CASSLRRDLNYGYTF. DNA for the CDR3: TGTGCCAGCAGTTTAAGGAGGGATCTTAACTATGGCTACACCTTC.

This chain links TRBV19 with TRBJ1-2, with unresolved D. This CDR3 has 12 residues. V was shortened by 3 bases and J by 8 bases, with 10 bases between the two germline ends. Germline lookup yields CDR1 LNHDA and CDR2 SQIVND (reference sequence). The CDR3 is CASSIPYMGYTF. The CDR3 nucleotides read TGTGCCAGTAGTATTCCTTATATGGGCTACACCTTC.

This sequence joins TRBV7-2 and TRBJ2-1, with D possibly matching TRBD2 (6 bases). Germline V gives CDR1 SGHTA, CDR2 FQGNSA. The CDR3 extends over 16 amino acids. The V end was cut by 5 bases, the J end by 10 bases, with 24 bases between. The chain's CDR3 is CASSIPRGRGSLEQFF. The CDR3 nucleotides are TGTGCCAGCAGCATACCCCGGGGCCGGGGGTCTTTAGAGCAGTTCTTC.

The J gene is TRBJ2-3, the V gene TRBV7-2; D uncertain. CDR3 size: 14 residues. Trimming cost V 2 bases and J 4 bases, with 10 bases left between them. Germline V gives CDR1 SGHTA, CDR2 FQGNSA. CDR3 DNA: TGTGCCAGCAGCTTAAGAGACTGGCCAGATACGCAGTATTTT. Protein: CASSLRDWPDTQYF.

This chain joins TRBV30 and TRBJ2-2, with 8 nucleotides matching TRBD1. After removal of 0 bases from V and 3 bases from J, the junction contained 3 bases not matched to a gene. The germline CDR1 and CDR2 sequences are GTSNPN and SVGIG (reference sequence). This CDR3 region has 15 residues. The CDR3 reads CAWSVSGGHTGELFF. The DNA of the CDR3 is TGTGCCTGGAGTGTCTCAGGGGGCCACACCGGGGAGCTGTTTTTT.

This clone was seen a single time. The V gene is TRBV27, the J gene TRBJ1-2, with no clear D. Trimming removed 4 bases from V and 4 bases from J, with 10 bases in between. The CDR3 spans 13 residues. Germline CDR1 reads MNHEY; CDR2 reads SMNVEV (reference sequence). CDR3 amino acids: CASSWAEGYGYTF. CDR3 DNA sequence: TGTGCCAGCAGTTGGGCGGAGGGCTATGGCTACACCTTC.

The V call is TRBV5-1, the J call TRBJ2-1; possibly TRBD1 for D (6 bases). There are 15 residues in the CDR3. V lost 0 bases and J 3 bases, leaving 10 bases between the germline ends. Germline-derived CDR1 and CDR2 are SGHRS and YFSETQ. The CDR3 sequence: CASSLGTGFYNEQFF. CDR3 coding DNA: TGCGCCAGCAGCTTGGGTACAGGGTTCTACAATGAGCAGTTCTTC. The full variable domain, completed using reference TRBV5-1 and TRBJ2-1, is KAGVTQTPRYLIKTRGQQVTLSCSPISGHRSVSWYQQTPGQGLQFLFEYFSETQRNKGNFPGRFSGRQFSNSRSEMNVSTLELGDSALYLCASSLGTGFYNEQFFGPGTRLTVL.

This chain connects TRBV5-5 to TRBJ2-7; the D is unclear. The CDR3 spans 15 residues. With 4 bases removed from V and 3 bases from J, the gap between germline ends came to 17 bases. From germline, CDR1 is SGHKS and CDR2 YYEKEE (reference sequence). CDR3 region: CASSVGATNGYEQYF. In nucleotides, the CDR3 is TGTGCCAGCAGCGTGGGTGCAACGAACGGCTACGAGCAGTACTTC.